This T cell receptor (beta chain) was captured in a study of blood T cell repertoires in COVID-19. Study context: COVID-19 samples collected from the United States, Italy and Spain covered acute and convalescent phases. From T cells, B-cell-depleted T cells, or PBMCs came the material, which was cDNA or gDNA.

Study processing details: Amplification of reference gene primers provided the estimated nucleated cell counts. Repertoires were generated with immunoSEQ multiplex PCR, while TCRdb's copy carries only in-frame clones and drops some. The V and J calls and the clone size are those of that table, but D and trimming were determined from the DNA. Seen here are around 340,000 clones, around 85% observed once, and the top ten hold roughly 4.2%. CDR3 size: 16 residues. Germline assignment: CDR1 SGHTA and CDR2 FQGNSA. Losses at the gene ends were 3 bases for V and 10 bases for J; bases not matched to a gene: 12.

This receptor was obtained from a woman aged 40 to 49 with acute COVID-19. Sequencing was done on a sample of PBMCs or T cells enriched from blood (not recorded which). The V gene is TRBV7-2, the J gene TRBJ2-1, with 10 bases aligning to TRBD2. CDR3 amino acids: CASSFSNGLAVREQFF. The CDR3 coding sequence is TGTGCCAGCAGCTTTTCGAACGGACTAGCGGTACGGGAGCAGTTCTTC. Using reference TRBV7-2 and TRBJ2-1 for the parts outside the CDR3, the full variable domain is GAGVSQSPSNKVTEKGKDVELRCDPISGHTALYWYRQSLGQGLEFLIYFQGNSAPDKSGLPSDRFSAERTGGSVSTLTIQRTQQEDSAVYLCASSFSNGLAVREQFFGPGTRLTVL.